These T cell receptor beta chains were read from a single sample in a study of CD8 T cells in ankylosing spondylitis. From the 5' RACE reads, TCRdb called clonotypes with MiXCR, one entry per CDR3 protein. The sample has around 490,000 distinct CDR3 sequences, approximately 5.3% seen once. Sequenced material: blood, either unsorted or a sorted T cell fraction (not recorded which). The receptor set was obtained from a male donor with ankylosing spondylitis. CDR3s include the opening cysteine and the closing phenylalanine or tryptophan. Fields, in order: V gene, D gene, clone size, J gene, CDR3 DNA, CDR3 protein. The D gene is left open where the match is weak. The size field is filled for only some rows; it gives once, few, many or a size class.

TRBV6-5	NA	many	TRBJ2-2	TGTGCCAGCAGTTCAGTTCTACCCGACACCGGGGAGCTGTTTTTT	CASSSVLPDTGELFF
TRBV5-1	NA	many	TRBJ2-5	TGCGCCAGCACCTCCGGGGAACCTCAAGAGACCCAGTACTTC	CASTSGEPQETQYF
TRBV5-1	TRBD2	many	TRBJ2-1	TGCGCCAGCAGCTTGCTGACTAGCGCTAACAATGAGCAGTTCTTC	CASSLLTSANNEQFF
TRBV27	TRBD2	many	TRBJ2-1	TGTGCCAGCAGTTCCTTTACTAGCGGCCTTTACTCCTACAATGAGCAGTTCTTC	CASSSFTSGLYSYNEQFF
TRBV7-9	NA	NA	TRBJ1-2	TGTGCCAGCAGCTTGAGGGCATTGGGCGGTCGGGGCTACACCTTC	CASSLRALGGRGYTF
TRBV25-1	NA	NA	TRBJ1-1	TGTGCCAGCAGGTATAGGGCTGAAGCTTTCTTT	CASRYRAEAFF
TRBV12-3/TRBV12-4	TRBD1	many	TRBJ1-1	TGTGCCAGCAGTTTAGCGGGGCAGGGGGTGAACACTGAAGCTTTCTTT	CASSLAGQGVNTEAFF
TRBV7-2	TRBD1	few	TRBJ2-5	TGTGCCAGCAGCCGATTGGACAGGGAGGAATGTCAGTACTTC	CASSRLDREECQYF
TRBV12-3/TRBV12-4	TRBD1	few	TRBJ2-6	TGTGCCAGCAGTTTATCCAGGGGGCGGAGTGGGGCCAACGTCCTGACTTTC	CASSLSRGRSGANVLTF
TRBV30	NA	NA	TRBJ2-3	TGTGCCTGGAGCGCCATCCTAGATACGCAGTATTTT	CAWSAILDTQYF
TRBV12-3/TRBV12-4	NA	many	TRBJ2-4	TGTGCCAGCAGTCCTTGGGGGGCCGGAAACATTCAGTACTTC	CASSPWGAGNIQYF
TRBV5-1	NA	NA	TRBJ2-3	TGCGCCAGCAGCAGAGGACGGGGGGCCACAGATACGCAGTATTTT	CASSRGRGATDTQYF
TRBV20-1	TRBD2	many	TRBJ2-4	TGCAGTGCTAGAGGCGCTAGCGGGAGGAGAGTTAAAAACATTCAGTACTTC	CSARGASGRRVKNIQYF
TRBV20-1	NA	many	TRBJ2-6	TGCAGTGCTAGAGTGAACTCTGGGGCCAACGTCCTGACTTTC	CSARVNSGANVLTF
TRBV27	NA	many	TRBJ2-5	TGTGCCAGCAGAAACAGGGTCGATTTGGAGACCCAGTACTTC	CASRNRVDLETQYF
TRBV6-5	NA	many	TRBJ1-1	TGTGCCAGCAGTTACCCAGGGACGGTTGAAGCTTTCTTT	CASSYPGTVEAFF
TRBV7-8	NA	many	TRBJ1-5	TGTGCCAGCAGCTTCGGACGGGAGCCCCAGCATTTT	CASSFGREPQHF
TRBV20-1	TRBD1	many	TRBJ2-3	TGCAGTGCGCTGGGACAGCTTTCAGATACGCAGTATTTT	CSALGQLSDTQYF
TRBV28	NA	many	TRBJ2-7	TGTGCCAGCAGTACCCACGGGGCGGGACCAGACTACGAGCAGTACTTC	CASSTHGAGPDYEQYF
TRBV6-5	NA	many	TRBJ2-1	TGTGCCAGCAGTTACTCCTATTCCGGGACCCCTGAGATTGAGCAGTTCTTC	CASSYSYSGTPEIEQFF
TRBV4-2	TRBD1	many	TRBJ1-2	TGTGCCAGCAGCCAAGACGAACAGGGACAGATCTATGGCTACACCTTC	CASSQDEQGQIYGYTF
TRBV4-1	TRBD1	NA	TRBJ2-3	TGCGCCAGCAGCCAAGCGACAGGGCCCACAGATACGCAGTATTTT	CASSQATGPTDTQYF